Described below is a single T cell receptor (beta chain) sequence and its context. These data come from a study of T cell changes during pregnancy in multiple sclerosis. Sequencing was performed with immunoSEQ multiplex PCR; in TCRdb, only in-frame clones are kept and a portion is missing. The table includes fewer than 90,000 clones, more than 80% detected once. The origin of this receptor is a female donor with multiple sclerosis, enrolled in a pregnancy study. This specimen consisted of peripheral blood, obtained in the second trimester of pregnancy.

CDR3 sequence reads: CASSLGQNYGYTF. Written as DNA, the CDR3 is TGTGCCAGCAGCTTAGGGCAGAACTATGGCTACACCTTC. The rearrangement links TRBV7-8 to TRBJ1-2; D unclear. This CDR3 is built from 13 residues. The V end lost 1 base, the J end lost 2 bases, and 5 bases lay between the germline ends. CDR1 and CDR2 (germline): SGHVS, FQNEAQ.